This T cell receptor beta chain was profiled in a study of blood T cell repertoires in COVID-19. CDR1 MDHEN and CDR2 SYDVKM come from the germline V gene. CDR3 length equals 20 residues. With 5 bases removed from V and 0 bases from J, the gap between germline ends came to 26 bases. Method: immunoSEQ multiplex PCR; TCRdb's copy keeps in-frame clones and lacks some. The repertoire includes 120,000 to 150,000 clones, roughly nine tenths of them detected once, and less than 5% sits in the top ten. Sequencing was performed on PBMCs or T cells enriched from blood (not recorded which). This sequence joins TRBV28 and TRBJ1-5; the D gene is possibly TRBD1 (5 bases). The source is a woman aged 40-49 years who had been exposed to COVID-19. The CDR3 is CASSPGIIGARPYSNQPQHF. The CDR3 DNA follows: TGTGCCAGCAGTCCTGGAATCATTGGGGCAAGACCCTATAGCAATCAGCCCCAGCATTTT.